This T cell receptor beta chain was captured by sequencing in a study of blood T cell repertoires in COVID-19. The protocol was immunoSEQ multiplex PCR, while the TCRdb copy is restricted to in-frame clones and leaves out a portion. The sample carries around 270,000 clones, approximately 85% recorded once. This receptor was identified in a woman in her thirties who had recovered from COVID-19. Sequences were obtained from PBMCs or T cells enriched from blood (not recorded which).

The CDR3 region is CSVEVLNNEQFF. In DNA, the CDR3 is TGCAGCGTTGAGGTACTGAACAATGAGCAGTTCTTC. The chain recombines TRBV29-1 with TRBJ2-1; D not resolved. This CDR3 region has 12 residues. V was clipped by 3 bases and J by 5 bases, with 8 bases between them. Germline values: CDR1 SQVTM, CDR2 ANQGSEA.